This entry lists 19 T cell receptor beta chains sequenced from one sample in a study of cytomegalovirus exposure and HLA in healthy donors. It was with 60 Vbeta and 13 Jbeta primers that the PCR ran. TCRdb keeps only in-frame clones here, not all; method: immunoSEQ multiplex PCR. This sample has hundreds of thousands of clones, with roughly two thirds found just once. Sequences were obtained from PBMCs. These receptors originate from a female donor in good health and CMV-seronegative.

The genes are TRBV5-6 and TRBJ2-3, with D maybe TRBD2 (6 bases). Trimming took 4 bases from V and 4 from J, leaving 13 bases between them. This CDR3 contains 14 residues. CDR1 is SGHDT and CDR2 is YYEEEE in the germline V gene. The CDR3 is CASSPDYDSDTQYF. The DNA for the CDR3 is TGTGCCAGCAGCCCGGACTACGATTCAGATACGCAGTATTTT.

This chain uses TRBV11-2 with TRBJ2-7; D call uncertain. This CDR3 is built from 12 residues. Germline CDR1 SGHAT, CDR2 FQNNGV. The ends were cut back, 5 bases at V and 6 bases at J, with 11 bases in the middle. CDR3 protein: CASSLTRPEQYF. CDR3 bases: TGTGCCAGCAGCCTGACTCGGCCCGAGCAGTACTTC.

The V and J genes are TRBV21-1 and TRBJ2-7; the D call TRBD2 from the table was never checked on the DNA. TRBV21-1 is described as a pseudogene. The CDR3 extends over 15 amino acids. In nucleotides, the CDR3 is TGTGCCAGCAGCAAAGGCGGACTCGACTCCTACGAGCAGTACTTC. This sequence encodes CASSKGGLDSYEQYF.

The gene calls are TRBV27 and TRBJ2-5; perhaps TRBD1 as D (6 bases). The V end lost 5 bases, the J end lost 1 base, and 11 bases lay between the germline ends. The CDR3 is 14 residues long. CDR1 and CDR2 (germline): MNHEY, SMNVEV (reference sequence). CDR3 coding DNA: TGTGCCAGCAGTCCGGGACAAGTCCAAGAGACCCAGTACTTC. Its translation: CASSPGQVQETQYF.

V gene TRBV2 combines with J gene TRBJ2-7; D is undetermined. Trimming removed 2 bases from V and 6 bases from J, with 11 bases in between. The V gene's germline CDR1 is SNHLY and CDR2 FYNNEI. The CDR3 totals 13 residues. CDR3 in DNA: TGTGCCAGCAGTGAAACCCCTTCGGTCGAGCAGTACTTC. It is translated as CASSETPSVEQYF.

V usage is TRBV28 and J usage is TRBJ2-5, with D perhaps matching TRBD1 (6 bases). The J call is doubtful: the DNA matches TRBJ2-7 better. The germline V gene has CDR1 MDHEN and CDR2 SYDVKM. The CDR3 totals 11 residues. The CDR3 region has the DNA TGTGCCAGCGGAACAGGGCTCGAGCAGTACTTC. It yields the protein CASGTGLEQYF.

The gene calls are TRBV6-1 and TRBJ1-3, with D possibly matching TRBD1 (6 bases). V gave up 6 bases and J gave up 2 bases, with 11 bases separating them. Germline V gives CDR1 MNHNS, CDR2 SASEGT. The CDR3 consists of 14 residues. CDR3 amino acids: CASRKTGPGNTIYF. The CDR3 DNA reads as TGTGCCAGCAGAAAGACAGGACCTGGAAACACCATATATTTT.

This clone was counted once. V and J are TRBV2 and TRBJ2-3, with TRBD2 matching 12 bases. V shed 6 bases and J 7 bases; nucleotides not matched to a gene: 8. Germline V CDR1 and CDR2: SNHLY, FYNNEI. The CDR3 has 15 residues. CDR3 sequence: CASSKTSGSIYTQYF. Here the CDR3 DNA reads TGTGCCAGCAGCAAGACTAGCGGGAGCATTTATACGCAGTATTTT.

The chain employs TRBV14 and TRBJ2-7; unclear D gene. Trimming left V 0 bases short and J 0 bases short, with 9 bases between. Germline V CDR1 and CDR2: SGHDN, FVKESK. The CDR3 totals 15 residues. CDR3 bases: TGTGCCAGCAGCCAAGATGGTGTGAGCTCCTACGAGCAGTACTTC. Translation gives CASSQDGVSSYEQYF.

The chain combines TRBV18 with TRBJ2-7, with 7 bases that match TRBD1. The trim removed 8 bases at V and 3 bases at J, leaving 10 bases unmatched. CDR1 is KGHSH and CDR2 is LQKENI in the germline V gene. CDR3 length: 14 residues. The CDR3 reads CASAMGQGVYEQYF. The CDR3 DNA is TGTGCCAGCGCCATGGGTCAGGGGGTCTACGAGCAGTACTTC. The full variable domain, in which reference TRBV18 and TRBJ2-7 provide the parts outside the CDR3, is NAGVMQNPRHLVRRRGQEARLRCSPMKGHSHVYWYRQLPEEGLKFMVYLQKENIIDESGMPKERFSAEFPKEGPSILRIQQVVRGDSAAYFCASAMGQGVYEQYFGPGTRLTVT.

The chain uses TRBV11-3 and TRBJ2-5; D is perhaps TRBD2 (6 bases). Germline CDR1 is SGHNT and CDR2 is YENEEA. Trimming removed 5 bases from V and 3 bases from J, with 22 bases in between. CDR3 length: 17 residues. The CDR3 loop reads CASSPWGGTLSEETQYF. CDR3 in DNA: TGTGCCAGCAGCCCCTGGGGCGGGACTCTTTCCGAAGAGACCCAGTACTTC.

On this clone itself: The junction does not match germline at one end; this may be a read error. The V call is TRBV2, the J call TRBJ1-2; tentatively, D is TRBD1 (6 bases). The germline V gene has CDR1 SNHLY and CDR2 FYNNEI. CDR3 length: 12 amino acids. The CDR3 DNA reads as TGTGCCAGCAGCTCCACAGGGTATGGCCACACCTTC. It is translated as CASSSTGYGHTF.

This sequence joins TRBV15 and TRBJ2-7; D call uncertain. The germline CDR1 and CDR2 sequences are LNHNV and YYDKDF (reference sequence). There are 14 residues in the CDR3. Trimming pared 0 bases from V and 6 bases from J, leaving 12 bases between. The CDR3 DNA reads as TGTGCCACCAGCAGAGAGGTGGATTCGGGCGAGCAGTACTTC. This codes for CATSREVDSGEQYF.

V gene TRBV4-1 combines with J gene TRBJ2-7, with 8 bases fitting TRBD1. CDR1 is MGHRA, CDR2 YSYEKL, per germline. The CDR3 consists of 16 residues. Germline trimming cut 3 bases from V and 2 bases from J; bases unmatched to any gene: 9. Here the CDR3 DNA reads TGCGCCAGCAGCCAGGACCCTAACAGGGGGGCCTACGAGCAGTACTTC. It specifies CASSQDPNRGAYEQYF.

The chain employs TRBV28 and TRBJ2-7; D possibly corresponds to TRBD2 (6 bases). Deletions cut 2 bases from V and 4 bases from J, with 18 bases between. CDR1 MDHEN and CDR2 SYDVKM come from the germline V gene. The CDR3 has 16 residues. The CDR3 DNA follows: TGTGCCAGCAGTTTAGATGATAGGGGACTGGGGTACGAGCAGTACTTC. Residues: CASSLDDRGLGYEQYF.

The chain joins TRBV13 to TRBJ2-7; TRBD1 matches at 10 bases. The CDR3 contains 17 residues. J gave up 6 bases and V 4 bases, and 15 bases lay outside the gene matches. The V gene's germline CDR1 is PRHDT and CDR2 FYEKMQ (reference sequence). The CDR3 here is CASSSIRDRGGLREQYF. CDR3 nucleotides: TGTGCCAGCAGCTCAATTCGGGACAGGGGCGGACTCCGCGAGCAGTACTTC.

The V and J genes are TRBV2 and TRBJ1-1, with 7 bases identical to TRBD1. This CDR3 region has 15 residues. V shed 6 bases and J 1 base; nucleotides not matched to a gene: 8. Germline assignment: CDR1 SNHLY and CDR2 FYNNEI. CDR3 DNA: TGTGCCAGCAGGGGTTATAGGGGGCGGAACACTGAAGCTTTCTTT. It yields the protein CASRGYRGRNTEAFF.

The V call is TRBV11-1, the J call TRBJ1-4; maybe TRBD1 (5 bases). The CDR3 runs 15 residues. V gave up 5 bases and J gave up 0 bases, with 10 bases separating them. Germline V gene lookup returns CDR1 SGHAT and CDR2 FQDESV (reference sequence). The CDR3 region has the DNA TGTGCCAGCAGCGACAGTTTTGCAACTAATGAAAAACTGTTTTTT. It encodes CASSDSFATNEKLFF.

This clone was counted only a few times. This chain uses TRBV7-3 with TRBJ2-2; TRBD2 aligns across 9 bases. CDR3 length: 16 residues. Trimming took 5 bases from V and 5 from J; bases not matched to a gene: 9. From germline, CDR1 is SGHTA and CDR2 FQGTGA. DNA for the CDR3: TGTGCCAGCAGCCTTATAGCGGGAGAAGGAACCGGGGAGCTGTTTTTT. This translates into CASSLIAGEGTGELFF.